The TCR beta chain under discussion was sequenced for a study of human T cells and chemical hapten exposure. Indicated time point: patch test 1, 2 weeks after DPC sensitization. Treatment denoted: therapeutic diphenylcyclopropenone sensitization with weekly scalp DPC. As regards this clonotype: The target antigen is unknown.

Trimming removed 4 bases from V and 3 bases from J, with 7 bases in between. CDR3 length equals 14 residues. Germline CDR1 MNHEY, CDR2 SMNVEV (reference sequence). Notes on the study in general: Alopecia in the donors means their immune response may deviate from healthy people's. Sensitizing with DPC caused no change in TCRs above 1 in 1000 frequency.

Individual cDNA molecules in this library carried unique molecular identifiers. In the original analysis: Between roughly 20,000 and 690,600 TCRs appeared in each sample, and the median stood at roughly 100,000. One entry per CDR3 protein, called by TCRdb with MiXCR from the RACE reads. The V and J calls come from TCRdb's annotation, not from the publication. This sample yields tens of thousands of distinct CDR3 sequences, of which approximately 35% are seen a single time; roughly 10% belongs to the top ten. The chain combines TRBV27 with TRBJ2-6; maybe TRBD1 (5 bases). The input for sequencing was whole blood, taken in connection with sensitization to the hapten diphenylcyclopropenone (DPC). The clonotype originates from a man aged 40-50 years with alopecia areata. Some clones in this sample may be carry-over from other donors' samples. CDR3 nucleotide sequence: TGTGCCAGCAGTTGGGGCGGTGGGGCCAACGTCCTGACTTTC. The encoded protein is CASSWGGGANVLTF.